This T cell receptor (beta chain) was retrieved from a study of blood T cells in healthy people across ages. This CDR3 has 16 amino acids. V lost 6 bases and J lost 4, with 19 bases in between. Germline-derived CDR1 and CDR2 are MNHEY and SVGEGT. Primed by a sample-barcoded 5' primer and a J-beta primer mix, a second PCR proceeded for about 6 to 12 cycles. TCRdb processed the 5' RACE reads anew with MiXCR; each CDR3 protein has one entry. The table includes about 1.4 million distinct CDR3 sequences, 59% detected once. Researchers isolated at least 6.5 million PBMCs per sample. The specimen sequenced was blood. This TCR was recovered from a man younger than 30 in good health. V gene TRBV6-2 or TRBV6-3 combines with J gene TRBJ2-1; no definite D call. The CDR3 region has the DNA TGTGCCAGCAGGCAAGGAAGTCGAACCCCGTACAATGAGCAGTTCTTC. Protein: CASRQGSRTPYNEQFF.